Listed below are T cell receptor beta chains from one sample, sequenced in a study. MiXCR was run by TCRdb on the 5' RACE reads, yielding one entry per CDR3 protein. Found here are fewer than 40,000 distinct CDR3 sequences, approximately 25% of them singletons; the top ten hold 4.3%. The sequenced material came from memory CD4+ T cells sorted from blood. These receptor sequences come from a female donor with breast cancer. The CDR3 runs from the conserved cysteine through the conserved F or W.

j_gene	v_gene	CDR3aa
TRBJ2-2	TRBV4-1	CASSHRLSRGAGELFF
TRBJ2-7	TRBV9	CASSVASGDTIDEQYF
TRBJ2-3	TRBV6-2/TRBV6-3	CASSYGGTDTQYF
TRBJ1-1	TRBV10-3	CAINGQGVDTEAFF
TRBJ2-7	TRBV9	CASSVDSSYEQYF
TRBJ2-1	TRBV29-1	CSVLRQEPYDEQFF
TRBJ2-7	TRBV7-2	CASSFYRGTYEQYF
TRBJ1-5	TRBV6-5	CASSYSRRSNQPQHF
TRBJ2-3	TRBV5-1	CASSPYGNSDTQYF
TRBJ2-7	TRBV9	CASSPSSVHEQYF
TRBJ2-1	TRBV12-3/TRBV12-4	CASRRTSGGNEQFF
TRBJ2-1	TRBV3-1	CASSLRGLDTEQFF
TRBJ2-3	TRBV4-1	CASSRPGSGGTSTDTQYF
TRBJ2-1	TRBV4-3	CASRGQGLNNEQFF
TRBJ2-2	TRBV6-5	CASSYSLGGNGELFF
TRBJ2-7	TRBV4-2	CASSQDLLAAAYEQYF
TRBJ2-7	TRBV6-2/TRBV6-3	CASSLLPGYEQYF
TRBJ2-7	TRBV5-1	CASSARLESSYEQYF